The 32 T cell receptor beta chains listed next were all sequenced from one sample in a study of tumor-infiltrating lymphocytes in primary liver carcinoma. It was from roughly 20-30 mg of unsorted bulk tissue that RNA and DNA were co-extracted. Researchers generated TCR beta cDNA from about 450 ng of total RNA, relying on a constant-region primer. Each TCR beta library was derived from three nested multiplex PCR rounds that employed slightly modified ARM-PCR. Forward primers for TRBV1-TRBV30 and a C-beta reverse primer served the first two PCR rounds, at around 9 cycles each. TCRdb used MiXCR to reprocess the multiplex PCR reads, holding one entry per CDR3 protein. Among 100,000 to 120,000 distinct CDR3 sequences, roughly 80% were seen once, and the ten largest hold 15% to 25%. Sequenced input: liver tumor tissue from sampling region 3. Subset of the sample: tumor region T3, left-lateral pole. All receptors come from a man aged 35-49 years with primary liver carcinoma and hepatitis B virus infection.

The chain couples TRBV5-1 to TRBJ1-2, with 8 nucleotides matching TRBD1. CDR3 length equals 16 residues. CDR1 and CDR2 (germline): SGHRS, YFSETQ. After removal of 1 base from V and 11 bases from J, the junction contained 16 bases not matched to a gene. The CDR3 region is CASSLPSSGGDSGYTF. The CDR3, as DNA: TGCGCCAGCAGCTTGCCCTCCTCAGGGGGCGATAGTGGTTACACCTTC.

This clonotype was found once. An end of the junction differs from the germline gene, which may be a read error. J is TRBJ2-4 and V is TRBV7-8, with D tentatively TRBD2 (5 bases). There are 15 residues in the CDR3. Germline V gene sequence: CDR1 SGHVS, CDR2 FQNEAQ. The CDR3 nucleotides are TGTGCCACTTTGGGTTCGAAAGGAGGCAAAATCATTCAGCACTTC. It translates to CATLGSKGGKIIQHF.

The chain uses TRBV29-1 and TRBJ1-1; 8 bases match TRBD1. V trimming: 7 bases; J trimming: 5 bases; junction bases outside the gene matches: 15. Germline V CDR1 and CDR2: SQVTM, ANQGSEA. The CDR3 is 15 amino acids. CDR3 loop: CSAGQGWGINTEAFF. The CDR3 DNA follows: TGCAGCGCCGGACAGGGCTGGGGGATTAATACTGAAGCTTTCTTT.

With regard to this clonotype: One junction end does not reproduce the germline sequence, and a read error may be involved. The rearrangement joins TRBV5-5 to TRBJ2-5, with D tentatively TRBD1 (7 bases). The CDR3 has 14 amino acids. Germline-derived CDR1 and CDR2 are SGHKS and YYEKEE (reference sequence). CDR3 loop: CASTWRGRGESQYF. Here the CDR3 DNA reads TGTGCCAGCACCTGGAGGGGGCGCGGAGAGTCCCAGTACTTC.

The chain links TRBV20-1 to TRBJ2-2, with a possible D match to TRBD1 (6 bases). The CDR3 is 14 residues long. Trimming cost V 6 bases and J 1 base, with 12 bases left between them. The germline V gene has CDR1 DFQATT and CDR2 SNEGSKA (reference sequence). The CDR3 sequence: CSAPRDMNTGELFF. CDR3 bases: TGCAGTGCCCCCAGGGACATGAACACCGGGGAGCTGTTTTTT.

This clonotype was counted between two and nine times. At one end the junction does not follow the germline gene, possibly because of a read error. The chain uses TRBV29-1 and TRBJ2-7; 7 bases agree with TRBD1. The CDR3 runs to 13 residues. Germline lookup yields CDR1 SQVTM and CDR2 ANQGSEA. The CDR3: CSVALTGLHEQYF. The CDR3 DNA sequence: TGTAGCGTTGCCTTGACAGGGCTCCACGAGCAGTACTTC.

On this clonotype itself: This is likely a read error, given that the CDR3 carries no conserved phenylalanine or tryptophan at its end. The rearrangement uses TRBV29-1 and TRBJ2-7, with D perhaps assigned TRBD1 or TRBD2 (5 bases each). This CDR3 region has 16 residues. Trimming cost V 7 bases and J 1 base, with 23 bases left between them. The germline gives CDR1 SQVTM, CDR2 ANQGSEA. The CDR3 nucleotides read TGCAGCGCCAAGACATCTGGGACCGGCACTTCCTACGAGCAGTACTCC. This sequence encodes CSAKTSGTGTSYEQYS.

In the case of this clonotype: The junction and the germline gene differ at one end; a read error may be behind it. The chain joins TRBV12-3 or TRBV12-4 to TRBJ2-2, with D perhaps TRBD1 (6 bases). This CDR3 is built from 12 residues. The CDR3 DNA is TGTGCCAGCAGTGGGGACACCGGGGAGCTGAATTTT. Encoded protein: CASSGDTGELNF.

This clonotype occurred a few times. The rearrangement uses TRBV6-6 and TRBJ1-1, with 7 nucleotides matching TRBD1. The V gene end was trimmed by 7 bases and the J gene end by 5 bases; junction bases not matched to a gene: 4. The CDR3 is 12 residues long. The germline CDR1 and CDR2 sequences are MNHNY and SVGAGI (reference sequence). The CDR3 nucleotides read TGTGCCAGCACAGGGGGGACTACTGAAGCTTTCTTT. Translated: CASTGGTTEAFF.

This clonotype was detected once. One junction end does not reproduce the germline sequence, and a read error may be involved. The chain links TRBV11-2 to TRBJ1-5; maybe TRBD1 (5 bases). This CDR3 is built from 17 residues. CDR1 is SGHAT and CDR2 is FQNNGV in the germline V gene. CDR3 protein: CASSLVAVTGCNQPQHF. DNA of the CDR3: TGTGCCAGCAGCTTAGTAGCGGTAACAGGATGCAATCAACCCCAGCATTTT.

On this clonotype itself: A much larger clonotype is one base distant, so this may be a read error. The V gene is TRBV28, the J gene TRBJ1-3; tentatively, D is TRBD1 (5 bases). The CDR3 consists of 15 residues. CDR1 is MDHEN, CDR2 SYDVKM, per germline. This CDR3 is CASNPGRASGSTIYF. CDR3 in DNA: TGTGCCAGCAACCCGGGGCGCGCCTCTGGAAGCACCATATATTTT. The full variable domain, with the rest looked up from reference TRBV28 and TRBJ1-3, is DVKVTQSSRYLVKRTGEKVFLECVQDMDHENMFWYRQDPGLGLRLIYFSYDVKMKEKGDIPEGYSVSREKKERFSLILESASTNQTSMYLCASNPGRASGSTIYFGEGSWLTVV.

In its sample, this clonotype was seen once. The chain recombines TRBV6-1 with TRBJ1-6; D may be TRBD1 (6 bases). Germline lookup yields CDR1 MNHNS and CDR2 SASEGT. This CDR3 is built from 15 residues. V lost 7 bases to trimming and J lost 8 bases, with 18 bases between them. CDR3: CASTTRRGAYSPLHF. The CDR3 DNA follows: TGTGCCAGCACCACGAGACGGGGGGCTTATTCACCCCTCCACTTT.

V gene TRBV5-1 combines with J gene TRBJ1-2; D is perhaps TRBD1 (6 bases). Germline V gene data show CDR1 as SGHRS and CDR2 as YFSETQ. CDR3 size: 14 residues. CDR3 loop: CISSLGARDYGYTF. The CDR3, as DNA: TGCATCAGCAGCTTGGGGGCCAGGGATTACGGCTACACCTTC.

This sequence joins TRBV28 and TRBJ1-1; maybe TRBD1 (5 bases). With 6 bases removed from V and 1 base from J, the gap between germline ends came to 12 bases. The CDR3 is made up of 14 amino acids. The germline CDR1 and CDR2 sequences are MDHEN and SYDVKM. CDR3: CASSLVGGNTEAFF. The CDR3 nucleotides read TGTGCCAGCAGCCTAGTGGGGGGGAACACTGAAGCTTTCTTT.

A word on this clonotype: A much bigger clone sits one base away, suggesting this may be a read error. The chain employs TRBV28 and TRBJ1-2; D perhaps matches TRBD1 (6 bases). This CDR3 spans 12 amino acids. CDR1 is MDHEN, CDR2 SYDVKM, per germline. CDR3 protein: CVSENQGNGYTF. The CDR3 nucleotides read TGTGTCAGCGAAAATCAGGGGAATGGCTACACCTTC.

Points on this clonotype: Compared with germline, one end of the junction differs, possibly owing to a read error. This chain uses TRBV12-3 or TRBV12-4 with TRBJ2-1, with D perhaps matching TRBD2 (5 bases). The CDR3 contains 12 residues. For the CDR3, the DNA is TGTGCCAGCAGCCCACTAGGCAGTGAGCAGTTCTTT. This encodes CASSPLGSEQFF.

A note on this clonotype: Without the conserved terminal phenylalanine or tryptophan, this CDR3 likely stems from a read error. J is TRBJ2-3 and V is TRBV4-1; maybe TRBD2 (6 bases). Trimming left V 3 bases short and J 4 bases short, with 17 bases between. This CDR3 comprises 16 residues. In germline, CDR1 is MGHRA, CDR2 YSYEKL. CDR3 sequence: CASSQTGTGSADTQYS. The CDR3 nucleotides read TGCGCCAGCAGCCAGACGGGGACTGGCAGCGCAGATACGCAGTATTCT.

This CDR3 is CASSVRLETDTQYF. The DNA of the CDR3 is TGTGCCAGCAGTGTTAGGCTAGAAACAGATACGCAGTATTTT. This sequence joins TRBV6-1 and TRBJ2-3; D uncertain. Germline assignment: CDR1 MNHNS and CDR2 SASEGT. V lost 4 bases and J 3 bases, leaving 11 bases between the germline ends. The CDR3 loop spans 14 amino acids.

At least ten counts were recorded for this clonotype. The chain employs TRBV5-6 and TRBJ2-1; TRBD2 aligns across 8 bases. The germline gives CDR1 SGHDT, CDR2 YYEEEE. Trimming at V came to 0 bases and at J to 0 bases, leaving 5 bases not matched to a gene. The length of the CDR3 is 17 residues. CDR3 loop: CASSLVPSGPSYNEQFF. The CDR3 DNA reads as TGTGCCAGCAGCTTGGTGCCTAGCGGGCCCTCCTACAATGAGCAGTTCTTC.

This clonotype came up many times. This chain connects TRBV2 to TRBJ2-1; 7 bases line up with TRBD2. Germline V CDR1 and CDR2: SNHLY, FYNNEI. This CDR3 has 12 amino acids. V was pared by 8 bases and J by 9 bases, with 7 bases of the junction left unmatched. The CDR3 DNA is TGTGCCAGCGGGCCAGGGAGGGTTGAGCAGTTCTTC. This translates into CASGPGRVEQFF.

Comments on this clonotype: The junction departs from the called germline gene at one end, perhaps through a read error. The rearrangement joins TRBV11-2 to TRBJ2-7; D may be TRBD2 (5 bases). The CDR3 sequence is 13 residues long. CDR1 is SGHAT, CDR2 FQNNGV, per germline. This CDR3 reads CASSLGAHWEQYF. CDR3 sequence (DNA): TGTGCCAGCAGCTTAGGGGCCCACTGGGAGCAATACTTC.

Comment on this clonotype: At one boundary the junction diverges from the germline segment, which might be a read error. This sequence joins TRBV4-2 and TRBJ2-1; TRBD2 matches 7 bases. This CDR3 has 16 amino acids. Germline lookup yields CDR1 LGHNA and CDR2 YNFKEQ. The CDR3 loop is CASSQLSGLSYNGQFF. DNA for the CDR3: TGTGCCAGTAGCCAACTTAGCGGGCTCTCCTATAATGGGCAGTTTTTC.

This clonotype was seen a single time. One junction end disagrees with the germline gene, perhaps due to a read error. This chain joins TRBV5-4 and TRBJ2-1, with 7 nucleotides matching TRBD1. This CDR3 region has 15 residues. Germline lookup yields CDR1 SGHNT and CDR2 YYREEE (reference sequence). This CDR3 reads CASSLVRGSYNEQFF. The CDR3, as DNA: TGTGCCAGCAGTCTCGTCAGGGGGAGTTACAATGAGCAGTTCTTT.

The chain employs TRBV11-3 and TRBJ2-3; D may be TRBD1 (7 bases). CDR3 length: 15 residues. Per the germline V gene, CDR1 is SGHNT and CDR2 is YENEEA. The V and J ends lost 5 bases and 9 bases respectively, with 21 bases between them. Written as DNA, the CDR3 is TGTGCCAGCAGCCAGGGGGGATTCCAGGGCGGAACGCAGTATTTT. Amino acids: CASSQGGFQGGTQYF.

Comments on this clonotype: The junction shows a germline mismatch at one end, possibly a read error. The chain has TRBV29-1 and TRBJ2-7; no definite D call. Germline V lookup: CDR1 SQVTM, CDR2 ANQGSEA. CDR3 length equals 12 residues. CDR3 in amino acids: CSVESAPYKQYF. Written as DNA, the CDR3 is TGCAGCGTTGAATCAGCCCCCTACAAGCAATACTTC.

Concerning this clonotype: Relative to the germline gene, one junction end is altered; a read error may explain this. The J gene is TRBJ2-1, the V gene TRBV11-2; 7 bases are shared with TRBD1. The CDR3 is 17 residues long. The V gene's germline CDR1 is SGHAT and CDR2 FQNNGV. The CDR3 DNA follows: TGTGTCAGCGGCTTAGGTGTGAGGGGGCCGGTATCGGATGAGCAGTTCTTC. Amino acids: CVSGLGVRGPVSDEQFF.

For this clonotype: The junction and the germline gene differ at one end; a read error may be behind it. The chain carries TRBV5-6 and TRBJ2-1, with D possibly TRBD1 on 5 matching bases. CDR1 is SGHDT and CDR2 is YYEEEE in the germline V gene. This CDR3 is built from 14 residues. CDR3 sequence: CASSLGVSNNDQSF. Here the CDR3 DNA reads TGTGCCAGCAGCTTAGGGGTCAGCAACAATGACCAGTCCTTT.

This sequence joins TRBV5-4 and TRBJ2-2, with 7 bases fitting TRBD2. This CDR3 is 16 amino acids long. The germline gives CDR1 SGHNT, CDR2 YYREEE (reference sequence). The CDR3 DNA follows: TGTGCATGCAGCTGGATGGTAGCGGGGAACACCGGGGAGCTGTTTTTT. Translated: CACSWMVAGNTGELFF.

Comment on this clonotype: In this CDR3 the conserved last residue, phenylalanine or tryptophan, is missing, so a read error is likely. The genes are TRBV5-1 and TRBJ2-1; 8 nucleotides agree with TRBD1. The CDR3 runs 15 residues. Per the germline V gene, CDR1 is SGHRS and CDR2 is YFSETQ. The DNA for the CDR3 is TGTGCCAGCAGTTCAGGGGGCGAGAGGTTCAATGAGCAGTTCCTC. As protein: CASSSGGERFNEQFL.

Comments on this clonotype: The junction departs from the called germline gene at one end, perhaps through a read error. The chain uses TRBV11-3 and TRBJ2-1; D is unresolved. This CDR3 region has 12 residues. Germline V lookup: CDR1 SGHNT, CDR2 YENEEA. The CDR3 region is CASSLNINEQLF. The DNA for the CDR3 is TGTGCCAGTAGCTTAAATATCAATGAGCAGTTATTC.

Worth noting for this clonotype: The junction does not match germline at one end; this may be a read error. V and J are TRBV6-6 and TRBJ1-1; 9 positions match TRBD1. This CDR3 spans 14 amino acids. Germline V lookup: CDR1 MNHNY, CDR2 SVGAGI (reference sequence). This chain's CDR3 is CASSRTGVRTEAFF. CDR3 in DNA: TGTGCCAGCAGTCGGACAGGGGTAAGGACTGAAGCCTTCTTC.

Here the CDR3 DNA reads TGTGCCAGCAGTTTGACGGGGGGGACTCAGGATACGCAGTATTTT. Protein product: CASSLTGGTQDTQYF. The chain is built from TRBV28 and TRBJ2-3; 8 nucleotides line up with TRBD2. The V and J ends lost 3 bases and 6 bases, in that order; junction bases with no gene match: 8. This CDR3 comprises 15 residues. Germline CDR1 MDHEN, CDR2 SYDVKM.